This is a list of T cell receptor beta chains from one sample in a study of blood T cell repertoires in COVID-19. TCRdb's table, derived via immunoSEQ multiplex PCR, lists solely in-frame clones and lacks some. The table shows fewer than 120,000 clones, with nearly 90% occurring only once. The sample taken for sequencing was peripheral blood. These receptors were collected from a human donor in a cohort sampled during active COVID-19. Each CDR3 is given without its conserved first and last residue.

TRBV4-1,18,ASSQEVPGLAGGSTDTQY
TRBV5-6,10,ASSLDTETQY
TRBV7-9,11,ASSLAGENEQF
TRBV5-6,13,ASSFDRWGMETQY
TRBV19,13,ASSTFRDSVSPLH
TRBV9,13,ASSVVGLPYEEQY
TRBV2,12,ASILERGSSPLH
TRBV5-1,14,ASSLVLGRTNEKLF
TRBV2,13,ASSVIAGGTDTQY
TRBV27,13,ASRRAGAPNEKLF
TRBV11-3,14,ASSSPGTVYNSPLH
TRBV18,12,ASSSGQGNTEAF
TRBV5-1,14,ASSAGARTGVDEQF
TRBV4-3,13,ASSQDFTGNEKLF
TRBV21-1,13,ASSKERRGLETQY
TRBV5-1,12,ASRKGQENYGYT
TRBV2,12,ASRDFRGGHEQY
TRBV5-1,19,ASSLWDGGSPVKTNAYEQY
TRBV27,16,ASSSHLRGQYSNQPQH
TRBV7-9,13,ASSPGQGANYGYT
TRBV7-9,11,ASSLTEWEKLF
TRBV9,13,ASSAGLVRAGELF
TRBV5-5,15,ASSSLPGQGKTGELF
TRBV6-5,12,ASSIKQGAGEQF
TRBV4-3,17,ASSQDALAGFSSYNEQF
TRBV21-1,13,ASSDQGQGREKLF
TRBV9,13,ASSVGTGNTGELF
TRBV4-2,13,ASSQDGRDNQPQH
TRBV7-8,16,ASSLALTAGASTDTQY
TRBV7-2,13,ASSLMSSVQETQY
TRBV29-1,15,SVALLASERGTDTQY
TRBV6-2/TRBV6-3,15,ASSYLYQGQGYTEAF
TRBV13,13,ASSFGTSGTYEQY
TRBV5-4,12,ASSLPDTPWGYT
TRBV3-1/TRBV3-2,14,ASSIWGGDLNTEAF
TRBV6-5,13,ASSRDIVNTGELF
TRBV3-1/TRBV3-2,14,ASSPLAGTPYNEQF
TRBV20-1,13,SASPAAGGKETQY
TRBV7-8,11,ASTLAGGDTQY
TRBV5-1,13,ASSHGGGSYNEQF
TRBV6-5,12,ASALLGATAEAF